This entry lists 12 T cell receptor beta chains sequenced from one sample in a study of blood T cell repertoires in COVID-19. Data came from immunoSEQ multiplex PCR; TCRdb stores just in-frame clones and leaves some out. This table has some 200,000 clones, around four fifths appearing once. Sequences were obtained from peripheral blood. Source of these receptors: a woman in her thirties or forties with acute or convalescent COVID-19.

V is TRBV5-4 and J is TRBJ2-2, with TRBD1 matching over 9 bases. Germline V gene lookup returns CDR1 SGHNT and CDR2 YYREEE (reference sequence). V lost 0 bases, J lost 5 bases, and 5 bases stayed unmatched. CDR3 length: 16 residues. The DNA for the CDR3 is TGTGCCAGCAGCTTGGGGGGGACAGGGAAGACCGGGGAGCTGTTTTTT. Translation: CASSLGGTGKTGELFF.

V and J are TRBV15 and TRBJ1-1; D is perhaps TRBD1 (6 bases). The V and J ends lost 4 bases and 1 base respectively, with 25 bases between them. The CDR3 is made up of 19 amino acids. Germline V gene lookup returns CDR1 LNHNV and CDR2 YYDKDF (reference sequence). The CDR3 DNA reads TGTGCCACCAGCACAAGAGGGGGACCCCGCGGAGATAGGAACACTGAAGCTTTCTTT. Its protein is CATSTRGGPRGDRNTEAFF.

This chain links TRBV5-5 with TRBJ1-2; 7 bases match TRBD1. V gave up 4 bases and J gave up 0 bases; unmatched junction bases: 9. Looked up from germline, CDR1 is SGHKS and CDR2 is YYEKEE (reference sequence). The CDR3 has 16 residues. CDR3 amino acids: CASSHQGQLTNYGYTF. CDR3 DNA sequence: TGTGCCAGCAGCCACCAGGGACAGCTTACTAACTATGGCTACACCTTC.

CDR3 bases: TGTGCCACCAGTGGGGACAGTGGTGGGAATGAGCAGTTCTTC. Its protein product is CATSGDSGGNEQFF. The chain links TRBV24-1 to TRBJ2-1, with 7 bases identical to TRBD1. V lost 5 bases to trimming and J lost 7 bases; unmatched junction nucleotides: 7. The CDR3 covers 14 residues. Germline CDR1 KGHDR, CDR2 SFDVKD.

The chain uses TRBV2 and TRBJ2-1; 7 bases are a match to TRBD2. V trimming: 6 bases; J trimming: 4 bases; junction bases outside the gene matches: 6. The CDR3 contains 14 residues. CDR1 is SNHLY, CDR2 FYNNEI, per germline. The CDR3 sequence: CASRPGLLYNEQFF. In nucleotides, the CDR3 is TGTGCCAGCAGACCGGGACTACTTTACAATGAGCAGTTCTTC.

This chain connects TRBV11-2 to TRBJ1-3; possibly TRBD1 for D (5 bases). V was cut by 5 bases and J by 4 bases, with 9 bases left in between. Germline loops: CDR1 SGHAT, CDR2 FQNNGV. The CDR3 consists of 13 residues. The CDR3 reads CASSANRGNTIYF. CDR3 coding DNA: TGTGCCAGCAGCGCCAACAGGGGAAACACCATATATTTT.

This clone came up once. The J gene is TRBJ1-2, the V gene TRBV7-2; tentatively, D is TRBD1 (6 bases). Trimming left V 5 bases short and J 0 bases short, with 13 bases between. The CDR3 covers 15 residues. The V gene's germline CDR1 is SGHTA and CDR2 FQGNSA. Written as DNA, the CDR3 is TGTGCCAGCAGCCAGACAGGATTATCTAACTATGGCTACACCTTC. Translating gives CASSQTGLSNYGYTF.

J is TRBJ2-5 and V is TRBV12-5, with 8 positions matching TRBD1. Germline V gene data show CDR1 as LGHNT and CDR2 as FRNRAP. V lost 7 bases to trimming and J lost 8 bases; unmatched junction nucleotides: 6. CDR3 length: 12 residues. CDR3 sequence (DNA): TGTGCTAGTGCCATCCCAGGGGGCACCCAGTACTTC. Amino acids: CASAIPGGTQYF.

The chain carries TRBV5-6 and TRBJ2-3; D is possibly TRBD1 (6 bases). CDR1 and CDR2 from the germline V gene are SGHDT and YYEEEE. This CDR3 comprises 13 residues. V lost 4 bases and J 4 bases, leaving 10 bases between the germline ends. CDR3 DNA sequence: TGTGCCAGCAGCCCGACAGGCTCAGATACGCAGTATTTT. Protein sequence: CASSPTGSDTQYF.

This clone was seen only once. The genes are TRBV5-1 and TRBJ2-7; 9 nucleotides agree with TRBD1. Germline lookup yields CDR1 SGHRS and CDR2 YFSETQ. This CDR3 is built from 15 residues. V gave up 8 bases and J gave up 5 bases; unmatched junction bases: 14. The CDR3 DNA sequence: TGCGCCAGTAGACCCCAGACAGGGGGGTTTAACGAGCAGTACTTC. This codes for CASRPQTGGFNEQYF. The variable domain in full, completed from reference TRBV5-1 and TRBJ2-7, reads KAGVTQTPRYLIKTRGQQVTLSCSPISGHRSVSWYQQTPGQGLQFLFEYFSETQRNKGNFPGRFSGRQFSNSRSEMNVSTLELGDSALYLCASRPQTGGFNEQYFGPGTRLTVT.

The V call is TRBV10-2, the J call TRBJ1-1; no reliable D call. CDR1 WSHSY and CDR2 SAAADI come from the germline V gene. Trimming removed 6 bases at V and 4 bases at J, with 15 bases between. The CDR3 runs 14 residues. For the CDR3, the DNA is TGCGCCAGCAGAGACAACCAGCGGACCACTGAAGCTTTCTTT. It specifies CASRDNQRTTEAFF.

The rearrangement uses TRBV29-1 and TRBJ1-2, with D possibly matching TRBD1 (5 bases). There are 14 residues in the CDR3. CDR1 is SQVTM, CDR2 ANQGSEA, per germline. Trimming stripped 4 bases from V and 4 bases from J, with 16 bases between. CDR3 residues: CSVALAGQGYGYTF. The CDR3 DNA sequence: TGCAGCGTTGCCCTCGCAGGGCAAGGCTATGGCTACACCTTC.